Listed here is a single TCR beta chain. The method was immunoSEQ multiplex PCR; TCRdb's version includes in-frame clones alone and lacks a portion of them. The sample shows roughly 2,000,000 clones, roughly 95% of them seen only once. Only CD45RO-negative cells positively selected for CCR7 counted as naive CD8 cells, so terminally differentiated effector memory CD45RA+ cells were excluded. The sample originates from a study of shared clonotypes between healthy human individuals. Study background: Each donor's CD8 memory used one plate, CD8 naive two, each CD4 subset three.

V was trimmed by 1 base and J by 1 base, leaving 7 bases between them. Looked up from germline, CDR1 is SGHVS and CDR2 is FNYEAQ. The CDR3 runs to 14 residues. V gene TRBV7-6 combines with J gene TRBJ2-5; possible D gene TRBD1, 6 bases. The sample comprised naive CD8+ T cells from PBMCs. This receptor was taken from a man aged 18 to 29 in good health. Some clones in this sample may be carry-over from other donors' samples. Here the CDR3 reads CASSLGGGQETQYF. In nucleotides, the CDR3 is TGTGCCAGCAGCTTAGGAGGGGGCCAAGAGACCCAGTACTTC.